These T cell receptor beta chains were read from a single sample in a study of OX40 agonist ivuxolimab in advanced cancers. TCRdb keeps only in-frame clones here, not all; method: immunoSEQ multiplex PCR. Among about 59,000 clones listed, around 87% were seen once. The source was CD4+ or CD8+ T cells sorted from blood, collected in a trial of the OX40 agonist ivuxolimab. These receptor sequences come from an adult with an advanced solid tumor such as melanoma, head and neck, liver or kidney cancer. Both conserved end residues are part of each CDR3. The D gene is left open where the match is weak. Some rows mark clone size as missing; the rest say once, few, many or name a class of expanded clone.

TRBJ1-2,TRBV4-1,TRBD1,.,CASSSVDRAYGYTF,TGCGCCAGCAGCTCAGTGGACAGGGCCTATGGCTACACCTTC
TRBJ2-3,TRBV4-3,.,.,CASSQGPSDRADTQYF,TGCGCCAGCAGCCAAGGCCCTAGCGACAGGGCAGATACGCAGTATTTT
TRBJ2-3,TRBV5-3,TRBD2,.,CARSLGLLAGDTDTQYF,TGTGCCAGAAGCTTGGGTCTCCTAGCGGGAGACACAGATACGCAGTATTTT
TRBJ2-7,TRBV14,.,once,CASSQDRQVLNEQYF,TGTGCCAGCAGCCAAGATCGGCAGGTTCTCAACGAGCAGTACTTC
TRBJ1-3,TRBV5-1,.,.,CASSGDRNSGNTIYF,TGCGCCAGCAGCGGAGACAGGAACTCTGGAAACACCATATATTTT
TRBJ1-2,TRBV30,.,.,CAWSVGPGDGYTF,TGTGCCTGGAGTGTAGGGCCAGGAGATGGCTACACCTTC
TRBJ2-1,TRBV7-2,TRBD2,.,CASSLNPGTSYEQFF,TGTGCCAGCAGCTTGAACCCCGGGACTAGCTATGAGCAGTTCTTC
TRBJ1-1,TRBV19,.,.,CASSTRGGTEAFF,TGTGCCAGTAGTACGAGGGGGGGCACTGAAGCTTTCTTT
TRBJ2-3,TRBV5-6,TRBD2,.,CASSDFQREGPDTQYF,TGTGCCAGCAGCGATTTTCAGCGGGAGGGCCCGGATACGCAGTATTTT
TRBJ2-5,TRBV28,.,.,CASSLLRAPQYF,TGTGCCAGCAGTCTCCTCCGGGCCCCCCAGTACTTC
TRBJ2-1,TRBV20-1,.,.,CSWWGAREQFF,TGCAGTTGGTGGGGGGCACGTGAGCAGTTCTTC
TRBJ2-1,TRBV5-1,TRBD2,.,CASSRPGLAGYNEQFF,TGCGCCAGCAGCCGCCCGGGACTAGCTGGCTACAATGAGCAGTTCTTC
TRBJ1-2,TRBV28,.,.,CASSPRRRLINYGYTF,TGTGCCAGCAGTCCCCGGAGACGACTAATAAACTATGGCTACACCTTC
TRBJ2-2,TRBV18,TRBD1,.,CASSHRRTGGTGELFF,TGTGCCAGCTCACACCGCAGGACAGGCGGTACCGGGGAGCTGTTTTTT
TRBJ1-2,TRBV5-4,.,.,CASSLLGGRSYGYTF,TGTGCCAGCAGTCTATTGGGAGGGCGGTCCTATGGCTACACCTTC
TRBJ2-3,TRBV9,.,.,CASSMTSLRTAYTQYF,TGTGCCAGCAGCATGACCAGTCTTCGTACAGCCTATACGCAGTATTTT
TRBJ1-2,TRBV5-6,.,once,CASSWGYGYTF,TGTGCCAGCAGCTGGGGGTATGGCTACACCTTC
TRBJ1-6,TRBV5-1,.,.,CASSSQGSSYNSPLHF,TGCGCCAGCAGCTCTCAGGGGAGCTCCTATAATTCACCCCTCCACTTT
TRBJ1-2,TRBV9,TRBD1,.,CASSVSGQGSGYTF,TGTGCCAGCAGCGTTTCGGGACAGGGGTCTGGCTACACCTTC
TRBJ2-5,TRBV7-9,.,.,CASSLSSGPQYF,TGTGCCAGCAGCTTATCTTCTGGGCCCCAGTACTTC
TRBJ1-3,TRBV15,.,.,CATSILDRTGNTIYF,TGTGCCACCAGCATTCTTGACAGGACTGGAAACACCATATATTTT
TRBJ1-1,TRBV6-5,.,.,CASSYRPSRGGEAFF,TGTGCCAGCAGTTACCGGCCATCGAGGGGAGGTGAAGCTTTCTTT
TRBJ1-1,TRBV19,TRBD1,.,CASSTIRGQGMNTEAFF,TGTGCCAGTAGTACTATCAGGGGGCAAGGGATGAACACTGAAGCTTTCTTT
TRBJ1-1,TRBV28,.,.,CASSLMITEAFF,TGTGCCAGCAGTTTAATGATCACTGAAGCTTTCTTT
TRBJ1-2,TRBV5-4,.,.,CASSHDRFYGYTF,TGTGCCAGCAGTCACGACAGGTTCTATGGCTACACCTTC
TRBJ1-6,TRBV18,.,.,CASSPPFLDSPLHF,TGTGCCAGCTCACCACCCTTCCTGGATTCACCCCTCCACTTT
TRBJ2-7,TRBV6-1,.,.,CASNDLYEQYF,TGTGCCAGCAACGACCTCTACGAGCAGTACTTC
TRBJ2-7,TRBV11-2,TRBD2,.,CASSLGSGGLYEQYF,TGTGCCAGCAGCTTGGGGAGCGGGGGCCTCTACGAGCAGTACTTC
TRBJ1-5,TRBV9,.,.,CASSVQGGGQPQHF,TGTGCCAGCAGCGTACAGGGTGGGGGACAGCCCCAGCATTTT
TRBJ1-5,TRBV2,TRBD1,.,CASRAGTGVQPQHF,TGTGCCAGCAGGGCCGGGACAGGGGTTCAGCCCCAGCATTTT
TRBJ2-5,TRBV14,.,.,CASSQDPSAGQETQYF,TGTGCCAGCAGCCAAGATCCATCGGCGGGGCAAGAGACCCAGTACTTC
TRBJ1-1,TRBV10-3,.,.,CAISDWGSIGTEAFF,TGTGCCATCAGTGATTGGGGCAGCATAGGGACTGAAGCTTTCTTT
TRBJ1-5,TRBV9,.,.,CASSAEYSNQPQHF,TGTGCCAGCAGCGCAGAGTATAGCAATCAGCCCCAGCATTTT
TRBJ2-5,TRBV6-5,.,.,CASSYGQLQETQYF,TGTGCCAGCAGTTACGGGCAACTACAAGAGACCCAGTACTTC
TRBJ1-6,TRBV5-6,TRBD1,.,CASSLGDRNSPLHF,TGTGCCAGCAGCTTGGGGGACAGAAATTCACCCCTCCACTTT
TRBJ2-1,TRBV14,TRBD2,.,CASSQLEGTSSYNEQFF,TGTGCCAGCAGCCAACTCGAGGGGACTAGCTCCTACAATGAGCAGTTCTTC
TRBJ2-6,TRBV18,.,.,CASSPTGRSANVLTF,TGTGCCAGCTCACCTACAGGTCGTTCGGCCAACGTCCTGACTTTC
TRBJ1-4,TRBV7-6,TRBD1,.,CASSIPTGTGAGKLFF,TGTGCCAGCAGCATCCCCACCGGGACAGGGGCGGGGAAACTGTTTTTT
TRBJ1-4,TRBV7-6,TRBD1,.,CASSLRAGGEKLFF,TGTGCCAGCAGCTTAAGGGCAGGGGGCGAAAAACTGTTTTTT
TRBJ2-3,TRBV11-1,TRBD1,.,CASSFGQEFRSSTDTQYF,TGTGCCAGCAGCTTCGGACAGGAATTCCGTTCTAGCACAGATACGCAGTATTTT
TRBJ2-7,TRBV5-1,.,.,CASSLGTATYEQYF,TGCGCCAGCAGCTTGGGGACGGCGACCTACGAGCAGTACTTC
TRBJ2-3,TRBV7-2,.,.,CASRKGQGSTDTQYF,TGTGCCAGCAGAAAGGGCCAGGGTAGCACAGATACGCAGTATTTT
TRBJ2-3,TRBV4-2,.,.,CASSQGSGRIFTDTQYF,TGTGCCAGCAGCCAAGGATCGGGACGGATATTCACAGATACGCAGTATTTT
TRBJ1-2,TRBV30,TRBD1,.,CAWSQIRGSTGRYGYTF,TGTGCCTGGAGTCAAATTAGGGGGTCGACAGGGCGCTATGGCTACACCTTC
TRBJ1-4,TRBV19,.,.,CASSPGQSFNEKLFF,TGTGCCAGTAGCCCTGGACAGTCTTTTAATGAAAAACTGTTTTTT
TRBJ2-7,TRBV5-4,TRBD1,.,CASSLRDRPYEQYF,TGTGCCAGCAGCTTGAGGGACAGGCCCTACGAGCAGTACTTC
TRBJ2-1,TRBV9,.,.,CASSVSTGTIEQFF,TGTGCCAGCAGCGTAAGTACCGGGACGATAGAGCAGTTCTTC
TRBJ2-7,TRBV7-6,TRBD1,once,CASSTRQGGEQYF,TGTGCCAGCAGCACCCGACAGGGTGGCGAGCAGTACTTC
TRBJ1-5,TRBV6-5,.,.,CASSSQTDNQPQHF,TGTGCCAGCAGTTCCCAGACAGACAATCAGCCCCAGCATTTT